This T cell receptor (beta chain) was retrieved from a study of T-cell memory formation after mild COVID-19. This clonotype was picked up a small number of times. The V gene lost 3 bases and the J gene lost 0 bases, with 9 bases spanning the gap. This CDR3 is built from 15 residues. Germline V gene data show CDR1 as MDHEN and CDR2 as SYDVKM. TCRdb used MiXCR to reprocess the 5' RACE reads, holding one entry per CDR3 protein. The table records roughly 240,000 distinct CDR3 sequences, 15% to 20% of them present only once. This clonotype originated in a young man who had mild COVID-19 (a few samples of this study predate the infection). Cell type and time point are not known. The material sequenced was PBMCs or a T cell subset sorted from them (not recorded which). The rearrangement links TRBV28 to TRBJ2-4; D not resolved. The CDR3 nucleotides read TGTGCCAGCAGTTTTAACCGTCTAGCCAAAAACATTCAGTACTTC. This sequence encodes CASSFNRLAKNIQYF.